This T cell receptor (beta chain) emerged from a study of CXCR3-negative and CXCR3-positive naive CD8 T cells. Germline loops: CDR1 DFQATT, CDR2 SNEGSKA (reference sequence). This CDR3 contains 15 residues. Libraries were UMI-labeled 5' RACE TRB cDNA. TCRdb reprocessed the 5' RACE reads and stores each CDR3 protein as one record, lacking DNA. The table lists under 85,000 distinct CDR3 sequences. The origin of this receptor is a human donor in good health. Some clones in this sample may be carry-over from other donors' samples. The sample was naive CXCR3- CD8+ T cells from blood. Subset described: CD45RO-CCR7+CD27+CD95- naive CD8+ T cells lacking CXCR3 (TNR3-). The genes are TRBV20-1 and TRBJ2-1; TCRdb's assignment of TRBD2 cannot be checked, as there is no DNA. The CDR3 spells CSARGTSGLVNEQFF.